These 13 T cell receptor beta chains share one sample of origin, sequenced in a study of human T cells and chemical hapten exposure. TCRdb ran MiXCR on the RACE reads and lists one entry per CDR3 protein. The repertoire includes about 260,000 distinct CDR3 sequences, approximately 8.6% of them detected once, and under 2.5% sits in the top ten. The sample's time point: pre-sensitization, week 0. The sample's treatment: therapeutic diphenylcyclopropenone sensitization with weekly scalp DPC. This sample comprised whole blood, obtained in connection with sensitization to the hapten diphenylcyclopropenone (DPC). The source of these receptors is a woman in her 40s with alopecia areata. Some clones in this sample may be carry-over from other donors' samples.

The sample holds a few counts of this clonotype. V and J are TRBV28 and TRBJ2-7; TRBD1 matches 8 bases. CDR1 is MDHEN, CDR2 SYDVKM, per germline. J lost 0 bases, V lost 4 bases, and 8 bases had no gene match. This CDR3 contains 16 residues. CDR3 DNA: TGTGCCAGCAGTTCAATCAGGGGGCGCTTCTCCTACGAGCAGTACTTC. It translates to CASSSIRGRFSYEQYF.

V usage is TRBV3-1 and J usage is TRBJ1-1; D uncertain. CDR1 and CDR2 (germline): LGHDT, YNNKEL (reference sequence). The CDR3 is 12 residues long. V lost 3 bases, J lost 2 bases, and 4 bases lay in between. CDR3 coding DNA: TGTGCCAGCAGCCATTTTAACACTGAAGCTTTCTTT. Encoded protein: CASSHFNTEAFF.

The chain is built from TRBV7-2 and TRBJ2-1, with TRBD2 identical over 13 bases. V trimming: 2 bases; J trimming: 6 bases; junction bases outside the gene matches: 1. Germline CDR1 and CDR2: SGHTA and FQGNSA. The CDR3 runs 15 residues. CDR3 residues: CASSLWTSGSNEQFF. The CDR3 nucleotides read TGTGCCAGCAGCTTATGGACTAGCGGGAGCAATGAGCAGTTCTTC.

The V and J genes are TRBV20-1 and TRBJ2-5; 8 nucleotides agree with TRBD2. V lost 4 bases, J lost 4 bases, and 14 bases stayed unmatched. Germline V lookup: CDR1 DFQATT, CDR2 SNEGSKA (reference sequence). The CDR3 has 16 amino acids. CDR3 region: CSATLTLSGRGETQYF. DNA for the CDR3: TGCAGTGCTACCCTCACACTTTCCGGGAGGGGAGAGACCCAGTACTTC.

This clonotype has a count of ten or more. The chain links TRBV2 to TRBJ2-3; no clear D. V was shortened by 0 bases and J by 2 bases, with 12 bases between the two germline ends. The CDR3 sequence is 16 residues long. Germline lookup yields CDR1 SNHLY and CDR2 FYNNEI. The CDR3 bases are TGTGCCAGCAGTGAAGCCTTGGGCAGGACCACAGATACGCAGTATTTT. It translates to CASSEALGRTTDTQYF.

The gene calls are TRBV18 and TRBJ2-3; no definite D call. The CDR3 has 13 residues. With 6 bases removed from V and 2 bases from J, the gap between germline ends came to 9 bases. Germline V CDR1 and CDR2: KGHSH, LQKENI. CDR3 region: CASSVRDTDTQYF. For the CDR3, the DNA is TGTGCCAGCTCCGTAAGAGACACAGATACGCAGTATTTT.

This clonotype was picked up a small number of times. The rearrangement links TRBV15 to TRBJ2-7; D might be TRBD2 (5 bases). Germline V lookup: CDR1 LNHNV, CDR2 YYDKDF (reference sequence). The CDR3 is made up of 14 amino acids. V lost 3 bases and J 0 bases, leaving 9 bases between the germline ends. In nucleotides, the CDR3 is TGTGCCACCAGCAGCACTCGGGGCTCCTACGAGCAGTACTTC. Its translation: CATSSTRGSYEQYF.

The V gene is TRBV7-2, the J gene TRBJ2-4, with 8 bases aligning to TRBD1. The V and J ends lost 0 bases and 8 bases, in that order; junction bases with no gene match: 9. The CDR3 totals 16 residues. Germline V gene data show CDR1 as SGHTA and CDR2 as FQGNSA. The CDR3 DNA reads TGTGCCAGCAGCTTAGCGTTAGCAGGGGGCAGTGACATTCAGTACTTC. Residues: CASSLALAGGSDIQYF.

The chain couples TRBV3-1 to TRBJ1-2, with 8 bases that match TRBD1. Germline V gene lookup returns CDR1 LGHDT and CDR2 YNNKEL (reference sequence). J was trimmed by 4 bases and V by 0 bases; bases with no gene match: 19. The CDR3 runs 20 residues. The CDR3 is CASSQELSWQGALAVYGYTF. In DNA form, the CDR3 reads TGTGCCAGCAGCCAAGAGCTTTCGTGGCAGGGGGCCTTGGCTGTCTATGGCTACACCTTC.

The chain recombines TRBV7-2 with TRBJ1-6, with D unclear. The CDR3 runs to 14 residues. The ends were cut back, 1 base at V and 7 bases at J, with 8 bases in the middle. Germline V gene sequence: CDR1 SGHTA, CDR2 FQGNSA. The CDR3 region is CASSLDPANSPLHF. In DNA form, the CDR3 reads TGTGCCAGCAGCTTAGACCCGGCGAATTCACCCCTCCACTTT.

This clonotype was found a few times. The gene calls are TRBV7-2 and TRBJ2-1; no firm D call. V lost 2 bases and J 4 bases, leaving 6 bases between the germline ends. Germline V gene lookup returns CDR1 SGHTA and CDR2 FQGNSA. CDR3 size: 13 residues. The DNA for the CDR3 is TGTGCCAGCAGCTTAAACGATTACAATGAGCAGTTCTTC. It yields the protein CASSLNDYNEQFF. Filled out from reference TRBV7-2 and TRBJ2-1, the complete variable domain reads GAGVSQSPSNKVTEKGKDVELRCDPISGHTALYWYRQSLGQGLEFLIYFQGNSAPDKSGLPSDRFSAERTGGSVSTLTIQRTQQEDSAVYLCASSLNDYNEQFFGPGTRLTVL.

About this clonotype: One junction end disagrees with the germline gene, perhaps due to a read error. CDR3 amino acids: CASSLAGEYYEQYF. CDR3 DNA: TGTGCCAGCAGCCTAGCGGGAGAGTACTACGAGCAGTACTTC. The rearrangement links TRBV7-2 to TRBJ2-7, with TRBD2 matching 10 bases. Germline V lookup: CDR1 SGHTA, CDR2 FQGNSA. This CDR3 comprises 14 residues.

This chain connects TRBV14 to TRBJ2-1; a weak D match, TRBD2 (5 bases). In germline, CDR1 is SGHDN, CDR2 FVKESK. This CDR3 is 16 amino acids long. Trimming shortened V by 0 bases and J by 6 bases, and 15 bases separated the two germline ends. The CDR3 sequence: CASSQDTSAGTNEQFF. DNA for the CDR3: TGTGCCAGCAGCCAAGATACTAGTGCGGGTACCAATGAGCAGTTCTTC. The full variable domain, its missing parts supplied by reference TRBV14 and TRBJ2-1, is EAGVTQFPSHSVIEKGQTVTLRCDPISGHDNLYWYRRVMGKEIKFLLHFVKESKQDESGMPNNRFLAERTGGTYSTLKVQPAELEDSGVYFCASSQDTSAGTNEQFFGPGTRLTVL.